This T cell receptor (beta chain) was documented in a study of somatic mutations in cytotoxic T cells in rheumatoid arthritis. About the study: Certain V beta antibody-stained T-cell populations, V beta1+ cells sequenced for TCRB among them, were flow-sorted to nearly 100% purity.

Produced via immunoSEQ multiplex PCR; TCRdb's table is partial and in-frame only. The sample yields 4,500 to 5,000 clones, just under 80% seen once. Germline CDR1 reads SGHRS; CDR2 reads YFSETQ. The ends were cut back, 0 bases at V and 3 bases at J, with 6 bases in the middle. The CDR3 runs 14 residues. The receptor was isolated from a man in his 70s with rheumatoid arthritis. Input material: CD8+ T cells sorted from blood. The V gene is TRBV5-1, the J gene TRBJ2-2; D is undetermined. The CDR3 loop reads CASSLVTDTGELFF. The CDR3 nucleotides read TGCGCCAGCAGCTTGGTAACTGACACCGGGGAGCTGTTTTTT.